These 27 T cell receptor beta chains originate from one sample sequenced in a study of T cells in Graves' hyperthyroidism and ophthalmopathy. Researchers amplified the TCR beta CDR3 regions from RNA transcripts. The HTBI primer set drove a first-round RT-PCR of the TCR CDR3. A single record per CDR3 protein comes from TCRdb applying MiXCR to the multiplex PCR reads. The sample has some 510,000 distinct CDR3 sequences, approximately 44% seen once. Sequencing input: peripheral blood or thyroid tissue (not recorded which). The receptors were sampled from a woman aged 18 to 35 with Graves' hyperthyroidism.

In regard to this clonotype: A read error may produce the germline difference seen at one junction end. The V gene is TRBV10-3, the J gene TRBJ1-4, with 7 positions matching TRBD1. The CDR3 is 14 amino acids. Germline CDR1 ENHRY, CDR2 SYGVKD. The DNA for the CDR3 is TGTGCCAGCAGTCGGGACAGTACCTATGAAAAACTGTTTTTT. Translation: CASSRDSTYEKLFF.

J is TRBJ1-2 and V is TRBV7-2; 7 bases match TRBD1. From germline, CDR1 is SGHTA and CDR2 FQGNSA. The CDR3 sequence is 14 residues long. V trimming: 5 bases; J trimming: 8 bases; junction bases outside the gene matches: 11. The CDR3 protein is CASSQDGQGEGYTF. For the CDR3, the DNA is TGTGCCAGCAGCCAAGATGGGCAGGGGGAAGGCTACACCTTC.

In its sample, this clonotype was seen a few times. The rearrangement joins TRBV14 to TRBJ1-2; 9 bases align to TRBD1. This CDR3 spans 14 amino acids. CDR1 and CDR2 (germline): SGHDN, FVKESK. The V and J ends lost 1 base and 5 bases, in that order; junction bases with no gene match: 2. The CDR3, as DNA: TGTGCCAGCAGCCAAGTTGGACAGGGGTATGGCTACACCTTC. Its protein product is CASSQVGQGYGYTF.

The chain couples TRBV2 to TRBJ1-5; D gene unclear. From germline, CDR1 is SNHLY and CDR2 FYNNEI. This CDR3 has 13 amino acids. The V end was cut by 4 bases, the J end by 8 bases, with 12 bases between. The CDR3 reads CASSVDPIKPQHF. The CDR3 DNA sequence: TGTGCCAGCAGTGTTGACCCCATCAAGCCCCAGCATTTT. The entire variable domain, with the rest obtained from reference TRBV2 and TRBJ1-5, is as follows: EPEVTQTPSHQVTQMGQEVILRCVPISNHLYFYWYRQILGQKVEFLVSFYNNEISEKSEIFDDQFSVERPDGSNFTLKIRSTKLEDSAMYFCASSVDPIKPQHFGDGTRLSIL.

In its sample, this clonotype was seen many times. The gene calls are TRBV29-1 and TRBJ1-4; TRBD1 matches at 8 bases. Germline V gene lookup returns CDR1 SQVTM and CDR2 ANQGSEA. V dropped 6 bases and J dropped 3; count of bases not matched to a gene: 12. The CDR3 loop spans 16 amino acids. CDR3 protein: CSVGQGRVAANEKLFF. The CDR3 DNA reads TGCAGCGTAGGACAGGGTCGGGTAGCGGCTAATGAAAAACTGTTTTTT.

The chain carries TRBV7-9 and TRBJ2-6, with 8 nucleotides matching TRBD1. CDR3 size: 18 residues. Germline loops: CDR1 SEHNR, CDR2 FQNEAQ (reference sequence). Trimming at V came to 10 bases and at J to 0 bases, leaving 14 bases not matched to a gene. CDR3 nucleotides: TGTGCCACCCACGAAATGGACAGGGCCGACTCTGGGGCCAACGTCCTGACTTTC. Amino acids: CATHEMDRADSGANVLTF.

This clonotype was detected a few times. The chain couples TRBV7-3 to TRBJ2-2; 7 bases are shared with TRBD2. CDR3 length equals 14 residues. Germline CDR1 reads SGHTA; CDR2 reads FQGTGA. V shed 0 bases, J shed 7 bases, and the junction held 2 bases outside the gene matches. CDR3 DNA: TGTGCCAGCAGCTTAACCCCGGGGGGCGGGGAGCTGTTTTTT. This gives the protein CASSLTPGGGELFF.

The rearrangement links TRBV10-2 to TRBJ2-3; no firm D call. Trimming took 0 bases from V and 6 from J, leaving 7 bases between them. CDR3 size: 13 residues. Germline loops: CDR1 WSHSY, CDR2 SAAADI. CDR3 bases: TGCGCCAGCAGTGAGTCCCCCTCTGATACGCAGTATTTT. It specifies CASSESPSDTQYF.

The chain is built from TRBV7-9 and TRBJ1-2; TRBD1 might be the D (5 bases). The ends were cut back, 3 bases at V and 7 bases at J, with 21 bases in the middle. CDR3 length: 16 amino acids. Germline CDR1 SEHNR, CDR2 FQNEAQ (reference sequence). This chain's CDR3 is CASSFNGGRGGSGYTF. The CDR3 DNA reads as TGTGCCAGCAGCTTTAATGGGGGAAGAGGCGGAAGTGGCTACACCTTC.

The chain joins TRBV7-9 to TRBJ2-7; D remains unclear. The CDR3 sequence is 10 residues long. Trimming removed 0 bases from V and 9 bases from J, with 3 bases in between. The germline V gene has CDR1 SEHNR and CDR2 FQNEAQ (reference sequence). The CDR3 DNA is TGTGCCAGCAGCTTAGCCCCGCAGTACTTC. Residues: CASSLAPQYF.

Here the CDR3 reads CATSDLWGQPQHF. The DNA of the CDR3 is TGTGCCACCAGTGATCTGTGGGGTCAGCCCCAGCATTTT. The rearrangement uses TRBV24-1 and TRBJ1-5; D ambiguous. The germline gives CDR1 KGHDR, CDR2 SFDVKD. Trimming pared 3 bases from V and 6 bases from J, leaving 8 bases between. The CDR3 has 13 amino acids.

The V call is TRBV7-9, the J call TRBJ2-7, with D tentatively TRBD2 (6 bases). Germline-derived CDR1 and CDR2 are SEHNR and FQNEAQ (reference sequence). Trimming cost V 5 bases and J 3 bases, with 14 bases left between them. The CDR3 covers 14 residues. Here the CDR3 reads CASSLGDSDYEQYF. CDR3 DNA sequence: TGTGCCAGCAGCCTGGGGGACTCCGACTACGAGCAGTACTTC.

Concerning this clonotype itself: Being one base from a much bigger clone, this may be a read error. The CDR3 does not close with the conserved phenylalanine or tryptophan, likely indicating a read error. The V call is TRBV7-2, the J call TRBJ1-1; D perhaps matches TRBD1 (5 bases). Trimming shortened V by 1 base and J by 9 bases, and 9 bases separated the two germline ends. CDR1 is SGHTA and CDR2 is FQGNSA in the germline V gene. The CDR3 covers 12 residues. CDR3 loop: CASSLGSGQAFS. CDR3 in DNA: TGTGCCAGCAGCTTAGGCTCGGGGCAAGCTTTCTCT.

This clonotype was picked up many times. This chain links TRBV29-1 with TRBJ2-7; TRBD2 is a possible D gene (5 bases). Germline loops: CDR1 SQVTM, CDR2 ANQGSEA. V was pared by 0 bases and J by 5 bases, with 14 bases between. The length of the CDR3 is 14 residues. This chain's CDR3 is CSVEDVGLSDEQYF. The DNA for the CDR3 is TGCAGCGTTGAAGACGTGGGTCTTAGCGACGAGCAGTACTTC.

This clonotype has just a few counts. V usage is TRBV2 and J usage is TRBJ2-2; no reliable D call. Per the germline V gene, CDR1 is SNHLY and CDR2 is FYNNEI. V was clipped by 5 bases and J by 0 bases, with 10 bases between them. The CDR3 covers 15 residues. The CDR3 coding sequence is TGTGCCAGCAGTCCGGACGCGGCGAACACCGGGGAGCTGTTTTTT. This codes for CASSPDAANTGELFF.

The gene calls are TRBV7-3 and TRBJ2-7; no firm D call. Germline V CDR1 and CDR2: SGHTA, FQGTGA. Trimming took 5 bases from V and 6 from J, leaving 14 bases between them. This CDR3 contains 13 residues. The CDR3 DNA follows: TGTGCCAGCAGCGAAAATCAAGGTGGCGAGCAGTACTTC. It encodes CASSENQGGEQYF.

This clonotype has a count of ten or more. J is TRBJ1-1 and V is TRBV20-1; possible D gene TRBD1, 5 bases. V was cut by 1 base and J by 4 bases, with 10 bases left in between. The CDR3 covers 13 residues. Germline V gives CDR1 DFQATT, CDR2 SNEGSKA (reference sequence). As DNA, the CDR3 is TGCAGTGCTAGAGCTCGGGGCCGCACTGAAGCTTTCTTT. It specifies CSARARGRTEAFF.

As to this clonotype: It is likely a read error, because the conserved phenylalanine at the end of the CDR3 is missing. V usage is TRBV19 and J usage is TRBJ1-1; 10 bases match TRBD1. Germline V gene lookup returns CDR1 LNHDA and CDR2 SQIVND (reference sequence). V trimming: 5 bases; J trimming: 6 bases; junction bases outside the gene matches: 3. CDR3 length: 13 residues. CDR3 sequence: CASSLGTGAEAFL. The CDR3 nucleotides read TGTGCCAGTAGTCTCGGGACAGGGGCTGAAGCTTTCCTT.

In regard to this clonotype: This may be a read error, as it is one base from a much larger clone. The DNA of the CDR3 is TGTGCCAGCACCTTCTATGGCTACACCTTC. Amino acid sequence: CASTFYGYTF. This chain joins TRBV25-1 and TRBJ1-2; no definite D call. The V and J ends lost 7 bases and 4 bases respectively, with 4 bases between them. This CDR3 is built from 10 residues. Germline loops: CDR1 MGHDK, CDR2 SYGVNS.

There are a few counts of this clonotype. The chain joins TRBV20-1 to TRBJ1-1, with D uncertain. In germline, CDR1 is DFQATT, CDR2 SNEGSKA (reference sequence). V was pared by 4 bases and J by 1 base, with 10 bases between. This CDR3 region has 13 residues. The CDR3 nucleotides are TGCAGTGCTATCATCCTCGAGAACACTGAAGCTTTCTTT. It encodes CSAIILENTEAFF.

The chain is built from TRBV25-1 and TRBJ1-1; D possibly corresponds to TRBD1 (5 bases). The V gene's germline CDR1 is MGHDK and CDR2 SYGVNS. The CDR3 loop spans 13 amino acids. With 6 bases removed from V and 5 bases from J, the gap between germline ends came to 13 bases. CDR3 nucleotides: TGTGCCAGCAGCTGGCCCGGGGGGACTGAAGCTTTCTTT. It yields the protein CASSWPGGTEAFF.

This chain links TRBV7-3 with TRBJ1-1; the D is unclear. In germline, CDR1 is SGHTA, CDR2 FQGTGA. CDR3 length: 15 amino acids. The V and J ends lost 3 bases and 4 bases respectively, with 15 bases between them. CDR3 residues: CASSFGRHFGTEAFF. The CDR3 coding sequence is TGTGCCAGCAGCTTCGGACGTCATTTCGGCACTGAAGCTTTCTTT.

The table lists this clonotype with many counts. V gene TRBV2 combines with J gene TRBJ1-5, with a possible D match to TRBD1 (6 bases). The CDR3 has 15 amino acids. V was pared by 6 bases and J by 1 base, with 13 bases between. Germline-derived CDR1 and CDR2 are SNHLY and FYNNEI. The CDR3, as DNA: TGTGCCAGCAGACGGACAGTAATCAGCAATCAGCCCCAGCATTTT. Protein sequence: CASRRTVISNQPQHF.

This clonotype was counted a few times. The chain is built from TRBV19 and TRBJ2-7; a possible D gene is TRBD2 (6 bases). V lost 0 bases, J lost 3 bases, and 12 bases lay in between. The CDR3 runs 15 residues. In germline, CDR1 is LNHDA, CDR2 SQIVND (reference sequence). CDR3 DNA: TGTGCCAGTAGTATAGAGGGTTCCGGGGGCTACGAGCAGTACTTC. It encodes CASSIEGSGGYEQYF.

Of note for this clonotype: A read error is possible here, since a much larger clone lies one base away. The chain employs TRBV29-1 and TRBJ1-2; D is unresolved. Trimming cost V 2 bases and J 4 bases, with 14 bases left between them. The length of the CDR3 is 14 residues. Germline V gives CDR1 SQVTM, CDR2 ANQGSEA. The CDR3 here is CSVEFPETAYGYTF. The CDR3 coding sequence is TGCAGCGTTGAATTCCCGGAAACCGCCTATGGCTACACCTTC.

The chain employs TRBV20-1 and TRBJ1-1; D perhaps matches TRBD1 (5 bases). CDR3 length equals 15 residues. Germline values: CDR1 DFQATT, CDR2 SNEGSKA (reference sequence). V lost 5 bases and J 0 bases, leaving 16 bases between the germline ends. The CDR3 protein is CSAPVGGNMNTEAFF. Here the CDR3 DNA reads TGCAGTGCTCCAGTGGGGGGAAACATGAACACTGAAGCTTTCTTT.

This clonotype was counted only a few times. This chain uses TRBV29-1 with TRBJ2-5, with 8 positions matching TRBD1. The CDR3 is 14 residues long. After removal of 3 bases from V and 5 bases from J, the junction contained 8 bases not matched to a gene. Germline V lookup: CDR1 SQVTM, CDR2 ANQGSEA. The CDR3 nucleotides are TGCAGCGTTGACCGACAGGGGCTTCATGAGACCCAGTACTTC. As protein: CSVDRQGLHETQYF. Using reference TRBV29-1 and TRBJ2-5 for the parts outside the CDR3, the full variable domain is SAVISQKPSRDICQRGTSLTIQCQVDSQVTMMFWYRQQPGQSLTLIATANQGSEATYESGFVIDKFPISRPNLTFSTLTVSNMSPEDSSIYLCSVDRQGLHETQYFGPGTRLLVL.